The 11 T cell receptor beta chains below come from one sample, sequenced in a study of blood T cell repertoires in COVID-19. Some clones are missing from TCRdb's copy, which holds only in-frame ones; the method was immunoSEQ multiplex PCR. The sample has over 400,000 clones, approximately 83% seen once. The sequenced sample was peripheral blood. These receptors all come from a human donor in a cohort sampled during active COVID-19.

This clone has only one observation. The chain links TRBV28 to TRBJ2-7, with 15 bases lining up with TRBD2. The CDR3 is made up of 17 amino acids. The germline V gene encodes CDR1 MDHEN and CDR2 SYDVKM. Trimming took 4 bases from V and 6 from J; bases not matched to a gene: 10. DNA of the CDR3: TGTGCCAGCAGTTCTCCACGGGGACTAGCGGGAGGAGGCGAGCAGTACTTC. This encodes CASSSPRGLAGGGEQYF.

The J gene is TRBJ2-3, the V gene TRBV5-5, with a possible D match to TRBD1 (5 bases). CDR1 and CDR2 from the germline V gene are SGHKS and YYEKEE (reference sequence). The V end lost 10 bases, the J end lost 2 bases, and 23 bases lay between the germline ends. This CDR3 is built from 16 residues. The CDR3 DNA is TGTGCCGGATCCGCAGGGTTCAATTCCGACACAGATACGCAGTATTTT. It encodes CAGSAGFNSDTDTQYF.

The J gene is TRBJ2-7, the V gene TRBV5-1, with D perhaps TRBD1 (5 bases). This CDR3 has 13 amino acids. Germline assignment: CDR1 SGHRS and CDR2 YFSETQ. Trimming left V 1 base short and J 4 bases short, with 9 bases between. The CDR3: CASSLLTDYEQYF. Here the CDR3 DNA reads TGCGCCAGCAGCTTGCTGACAGATTACGAGCAGTACTTC. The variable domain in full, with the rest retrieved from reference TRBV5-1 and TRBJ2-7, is KAGVTQTPRYLIKTRGQQVTLSCSPISGHRSVSWYQQTPGQGLQFLFEYFSETQRNKGNFPGRFSGRQFSNSRSEMNVSTLELGDSALYLCASSLLTDYEQYFGPGTRLTVT.

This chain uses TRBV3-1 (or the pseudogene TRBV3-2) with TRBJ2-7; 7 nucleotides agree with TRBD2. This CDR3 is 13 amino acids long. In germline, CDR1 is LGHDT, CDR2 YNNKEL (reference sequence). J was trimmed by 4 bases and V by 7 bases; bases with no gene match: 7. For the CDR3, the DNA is TGTGCCAGCAAAGTGCTAGCGGTATACGAGCAGTACTTC. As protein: CASKVLAVYEQYF.

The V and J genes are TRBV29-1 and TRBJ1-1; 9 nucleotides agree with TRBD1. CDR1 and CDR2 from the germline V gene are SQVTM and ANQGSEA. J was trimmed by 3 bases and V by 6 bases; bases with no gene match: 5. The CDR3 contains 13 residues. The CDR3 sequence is CSVRQGGDTEAFF. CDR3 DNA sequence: TGCAGCGTGAGACAGGGGGGGGACACTGAAGCTTTCTTT.

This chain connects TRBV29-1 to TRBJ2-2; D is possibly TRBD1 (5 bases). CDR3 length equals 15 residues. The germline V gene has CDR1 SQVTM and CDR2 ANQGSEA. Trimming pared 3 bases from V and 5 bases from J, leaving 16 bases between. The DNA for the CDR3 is TGCAGCGTTGAGGTCACCAGGGTGCGGACCGGGGAGCTGTTTTTT. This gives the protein CSVEVTRVRTGELFF.

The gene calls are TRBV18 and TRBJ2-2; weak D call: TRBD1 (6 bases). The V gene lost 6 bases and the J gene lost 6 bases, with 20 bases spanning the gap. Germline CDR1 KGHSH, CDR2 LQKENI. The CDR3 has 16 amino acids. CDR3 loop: CASSLAGTLLAGELFF. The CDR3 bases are TGTGCCAGCTCCCTAGCCGGGACACTCCTCGCCGGGGAGCTGTTTTTT.

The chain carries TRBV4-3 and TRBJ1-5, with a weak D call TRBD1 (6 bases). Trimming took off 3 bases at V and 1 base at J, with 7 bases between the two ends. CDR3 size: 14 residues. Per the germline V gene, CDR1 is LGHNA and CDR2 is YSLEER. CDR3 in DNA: TGCGCCAGCAGCCAGGACAGAAGCAATCAGCCCCAGCATTTT. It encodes CASSQDRSNQPQHF.

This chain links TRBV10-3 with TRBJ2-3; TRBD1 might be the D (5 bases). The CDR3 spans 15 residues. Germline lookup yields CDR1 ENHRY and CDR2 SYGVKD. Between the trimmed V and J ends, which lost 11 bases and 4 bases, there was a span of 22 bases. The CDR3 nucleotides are TGTGCCCATCGGGCCAAAGGTTTAGGGGCAGATACGCAGTATTTT. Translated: CAHRAKGLGADTQYF.

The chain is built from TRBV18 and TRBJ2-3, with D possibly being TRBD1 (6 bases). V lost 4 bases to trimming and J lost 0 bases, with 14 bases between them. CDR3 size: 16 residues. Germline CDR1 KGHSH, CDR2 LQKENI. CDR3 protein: CASSLAGTFSTDTQYF. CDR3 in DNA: TGTGCCAGCTCACTCGCCGGGACATTCAGCACAGATACGCAGTATTTT.

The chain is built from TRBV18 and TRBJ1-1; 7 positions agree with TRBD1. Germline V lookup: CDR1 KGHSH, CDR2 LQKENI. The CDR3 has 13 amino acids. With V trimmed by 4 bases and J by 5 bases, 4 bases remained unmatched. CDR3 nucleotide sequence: TGTGCCAGCTCACTCCAACAGGGGACTGAAGCTTTCTTT. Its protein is CASSLQQGTEAFF.